This T cell receptor beta chain comes out of a study of shared clonotypes between healthy human individuals (dated by TCRdb to 2020 to 2021). Regarding the research as a whole: The cohort comprised two women and a few men aged 18 to 49 years. For each donor, CD4 naive and CD4 memory were each given three plates, CD8 naive was given two plates, and CD8 memory was given one plate. Blood TCR repertoires of four to six healthy adults were deeply sequenced to estimate repertoire size and the extent of clonotype sharing between individuals. Libraries were prepared and TCR repertoires were sequenced by different laboratories using diverse techniques, in order to increase sequencing depth and limit assay-specific biases. Per donor, leukapheresis produced somewhere between about 0.85 and 9.5 billion PBMCs.

A note on this clone: The clone's antigen remains unknown. Per-base quality was not reported, and no clone a single base away is much larger than it.

V is shortened by 6 bases, J by 3 bases, and the region joining them spans 17 bases. From cysteine to phenylalanine, the CDR3 is 15 amino acids long. The DNA shown is the 45-base CDR3, in frame from base 1. According to the germline V gene, CDR1 reads MDHEN and CDR2 reads SYDVKM. The donors were healthy, HIV-negative adults with no recently reported acute infections or vaccinations. Only Caucasian adults living in Nashville, Tennessee, USA were represented among the donors. CD4+ T cells were enriched by magnetic negative selection; naive cells were then positively selected on CD45RA, and the negative fraction formed the memory subset. Blood was obtained by leukapheresis, after which PBMCs were separated by Ficoll-Histopaque density gradient centrifugation and cryopreserved in liquid nitrogen vapor phase. Purity and quantity of every magnetically sorted T cell population were checked by analytical flow cytometry. Each sorted fraction had its genomic DNA isolated and then quantified by UV absorbance on a Nanodrop 2000c.

Overall study outcomes, separate from this receptor: Naive subsets generally had larger estimated clonotype richness than memory subsets did. Compared with non-shared clonotypes, clonotypes shared by all four sorted-subset donors had higher generation probabilities. Incomplete sequencing was indicated by rarefaction of sorted-subset datasets, despite the large sequencing depth. Sampling was restricted to blood, and TCR repertoires in tissue are likely to differ from TCR repertoires in blood. Because the study included only a small number of donors, the genetic and exposure-history diversity represented was limited. Sharing across several donors was observed for about 4.8% of naive CD4, around 3.5% of naive CD8, 2% to 2.5% of memory CD4, and less than 0.45% of memory CD8 clonotypes. Pairwise subsampling led to the expectation that sequencing depth would affect the degree of clonotype sharing among donors.

Using the deep immunoSEQ assay, multiplex PCR amplified TCR CDR3 regions from genomic DNA. Extracted genomic DNA from each cell subset was distributed evenly across all wells of several immunoSEQ 96-well plates, and each plate was treated as a replicate. For sorted subsets, each replicate PCR was loaded with 150 to 250 ng genomic DNA, equivalent to 25,000 to 35,000 T cell genomes. Purified libraries were quantified with a Qubit 3.0 fluorometer, sized on a Bioanalyzer 2100, and re-quantified with the KAPA Library Quantification kit. Each immunoSEQ 96-well plate was sequenced on its own single-read 150-cycle Illumina NextSeq 550 flow cell. The authors processed their data as follows. The immunoSEQ output contained only junctional sequences without quality scores, so filtering could not match that applied to full-length reads. To assign V/J genes and CDR3, sequences were annotated using PyIR, a Python wrapper for IgBLAST v1.9, with IMGT germline references. Reads were removed for weak V/J assignments (E-value above 1e-6), missing CDR3, stop codons, out-of-frame junctions, or ambiguous translated residues. A V3J clonotype was defined by an identical inferred V gene, J gene, and CDR3 amino acid sequence. To compute the percentage overlap between repertoires, the number of shared unique clonotypes was divided by the size of the smaller repertoire. RTK rarefaction, the Chao1 estimator, and Recon v2.1 estimates of unobserved clonotypes were used to assess repertoire richness. OLGA was used to compute generation probabilities for all TCRbeta clonotypes that the gDNA method yielded from a handful of donors. TCRdb provides this immuneACCESS table in a form limited to in-frame rearrangements. Some clones are lacking; in checked studies, under half of them reflect an unresolved V gene, and why the rest are absent is not known. V and J calls and clone size come straight from that table; D and trimming were deduced from the DNA. For this sample the table gives about 680,000 clones, of which 73% were detected only once. The ten largest clonotypes hold 1.5% to 2% of the sample.

The clonotype originates from a woman younger than 45 in good health. The rearrangement combines TRBV28 with TRBJ2-5; the D gene is perhaps TRBD1, from 8 matching bases. The specimen sequenced was memory CD4+ T cells sorted from blood. This specimen's cell subset or site label, per the study, means: CD45RA-negative fraction. The CDR3 has the sequence CASSPSGTGEETQYF. The DNA is TGTGCCAGCAGCCCGAGCGGGACAGGAGAAGAGACCCAGTACTTC.